This T cell receptor beta chain was sequenced for a study of CD8 T cells in Susac syndrome. This clonotype was seen once. What it binds is not known. V gave up 2 bases and J gave up 4 bases; unmatched junction bases: 5. Germline V CDR1 and CDR2: KGHSH, LQKENI. The CDR3 consists of 15 residues. Sequencing of TCR beta, carried out with a high-throughput approach, was applied to CD8+ and CD4+ T cells from the blood. Isolation of CD8+ and CD4+ T cells was performed negatively, whereas enrichment of TEMRA cells was done by FACS. Random hexamers were used to reverse transcribe the RNA input (about 0.45 to 1 ug). The amplification used immunoSEQ multiplex PCR on TCR beta CDR3; it spanned 54 Vbeta and 13 Jbeta. TCRdb independently ran MiXCR on the immunoSEQ multiplex PCR reads; one entry per CDR3 protein. The table includes 180,000 or so distinct CDR3 sequences, roughly 94% detected once. Study-wide findings and caveats: Acknowledgment was made by the study that its TCR sequencing and HLA analysis involved a relatively small number of individuals.

The chain combines TRBV18 with TRBJ2-1; 7 bases align to TRBD2. The clonotype originates from a human donor in good health. The sample comprised CD4+ T cells from PBMCs. The chain's CDR3 is CASSPGLAEYNEQFF. In nucleotides, the CDR3 is TGTGCCAGCTCACCAGGGCTAGCGGAATACAATGAGCAGTTCTTC.